Below, 19 T cell receptor beta chains from the same sample are listed, as sequenced in a study of T cell responses to AZD1222 COVID-19 vaccine. Generated by immunoSEQ multiplex PCR, the TCRdb table keeps only in-frame clones and is missing some. Of more than 85,000 clones listed, roughly 92% are singletons. Here the sequenced sample was peripheral blood, taken on day 0 of AZD1222 vaccination. Receptor source: an adult in good health.

The rearrangement links TRBV28 to TRBJ1-6; no clear D. The CDR3 covers 13 residues. Germline values: CDR1 MDHEN, CDR2 SYDVKM. V was trimmed by 10 bases and J by 0 bases, leaving 7 bases between them. CDR3 coding DNA: TGTGCCACCGATACCTCCTATAATTCACCCCTCCACTTT. Translating gives CATDTSYNSPLHF.

This clone was seen once. The genes are TRBV28 and TRBJ2-1, with D unclear. Germline CDR1 MDHEN, CDR2 SYDVKM. V was shortened by 4 bases and J by 7 bases, with 14 bases between the two germline ends. The CDR3 has 14 residues. The CDR3 DNA reads TGTGCCAGCAGTTCCCCTCCCCCGGTAAATGAGCAGTTCTTC. As protein: CASSSPPPVNEQFF.

The rearrangement uses TRBV4-1 and TRBJ2-3; the D call may be TRBD1 or TRBD2 (5 bases each). This CDR3 has 16 amino acids. Trimming took 1 base from V and 3 from J, leaving 14 bases between them. CDR1 and CDR2 (germline): MGHRA, YSYEKL. CDR3 loop: CASSQAGTYSTDTQYF. The CDR3 region has the DNA TGCGCCAGCAGCCAAGCCGGGACGTATTCGACAGATACGCAGTATTTT.

This clone occurred once. The rearrangement links TRBV5-4 to TRBJ1-1; D gene uncertain. The CDR3 is 12 amino acids. Trimming pared 3 bases from V and 5 bases from J, leaving 8 bases between. Germline CDR1 and CDR2: SGHNT and YYREEE (reference sequence). The CDR3 spells CASSSLGTEAFF. DNA of the CDR3: TGTGCCAGCAGCTCCCTAGGGACTGAAGCTTTCTTT.

The gene calls are TRBV12-3 or TRBV12-4 and TRBJ1-2; D ambiguous. CDR3 size: 8 residues. V lost 5 bases and J lost 10, with 2 bases in between. As DNA, the CDR3 is TGTGCCAGCAGTCCCTACACCTTC. Its translation is CASSPYTF.

This clone was recorded only once. The V call is TRBV24-1, the J call TRBJ1-1, with 9 bases lining up with TRBD1. CDR1 and CDR2 from the germline V gene are KGHDR and SFDVKD. The J segment lost 4 bases and the V segment lost 7 bases, leaving 12 bases of the junction unmatched. This CDR3 is 16 amino acids long. The CDR3 sequence is CATSPADRGVGTEAFF. The CDR3 DNA sequence: TGTGCCACCAGCCCGGCCGACAGGGGGGTTGGCACTGAAGCTTTCTTT.

The V call is TRBV6-1, the J call TRBJ1-5, with 7 bases fitting TRBD1. Germline assignment: CDR1 MNHNS and CDR2 SASEGT. CDR3 size: 16 residues. V lost 0 bases to trimming and J lost 3 bases; unmatched junction nucleotides: 5. CDR3 nucleotides: TGTGCCAGCAGTGAAGCAGGGGGCGCGTCCAATCAGCCCCAGCATTTT. Protein: CASSEAGGASNQPQHF.

The chain combines TRBV2 with TRBJ1-6; a possible D gene is TRBD1 (6 bases). Germline CDR1 and CDR2: SNHLY and FYNNEI. V lost 4 bases and J lost 7, with 11 bases in between. The CDR3 loop spans 14 amino acids. CDR3 in DNA: TGTGCCAGCAGTGTACAGGGTTGGAATTCACCCCTCCACTTT. It specifies CASSVQGWNSPLHF.

This clone was detected only once. The chain couples TRBV27 to TRBJ1-5; D gene ambiguous. Germline V lookup: CDR1 MNHEY, CDR2 SMNVEV (reference sequence). The V gene lost 2 bases and the J gene lost 0 bases, with 8 bases spanning the gap. The CDR3 is 15 residues long. In DNA form, the CDR3 reads TGTGCCAGCAGTTTAGTTCAGAATAGCAATCAGCCCCAGCATTTT. This codes for CASSLVQNSNQPQHF.

The gene calls are TRBV14 and TRBJ2-7; 8 bases are shared with TRBD1. V was clipped by 4 bases and J by 3 bases; unmatched bases: 5. This CDR3 contains 14 residues. Per the germline V gene, CDR1 is SGHDN and CDR2 is FVKESK. The CDR3, as DNA: TGTGCCAGCAGCCCCAGACAGGGGTTCTACGAGCAGTACTTC. It is translated as CASSPRQGFYEQYF.

A note on this clone: In the same sample, other DNA sequences code for this CDR3. The CDR3 region has the DNA TGTGCCAGCAGTGACAGTGCGAATCAGCCCCAGCATTTT. Its translation is CASSDSANQPQHF. This chain joins TRBV6-4 and TRBJ1-5; D unclear. V lost 2 bases to trimming and J lost 4 bases, with 6 bases between them. Germline V CDR1 and CDR2: MRHNA, SNTAGT. The CDR3 covers 13 residues.

The chain uses TRBV5-1 and TRBJ2-7; 9 bases are a match to TRBD1. The CDR3 contains 15 residues. V lost 4 bases and J lost 1; bases outside the gene matches: 6. CDR1 SGHRS and CDR2 YFSETQ come from the germline V gene. The CDR3 spells CASSLAGTGSYEQYF. The CDR3 nucleotides read TGCGCCAGCAGCCTCGCCGGGACAGGGTCCTACGAGCAGTACTTC.

This chain joins TRBV28 and TRBJ1-1, with D possibly TRBD1 on 5 matching bases. Germline V CDR1 and CDR2: MDHEN, SYDVKM. Trimming cost V 4 bases and J 9 bases, with 15 bases left between them. The CDR3 is 13 residues long. The CDR3 DNA sequence: TGTGCCAGCAGTTCCAGGGATTCCCCTCAAGCTTTCTTT. Translating gives CASSSRDSPQAFF. The variable domain in full, completed from reference TRBV28 and TRBJ1-1, reads DVKVTQSSRYLVKRTGEKVFLECVQDMDHENMFWYRQDPGLGLRLIYFSYDVKMKEKGDIPEGYSVSREKKERFSLILESASTNQTSMYLCASSSRDSPQAFFGQGTRLTVV.

This clone has only a few counts. This rearrangement joins TRBV4-1 to TRBJ1-3, with 10 bases fitting TRBD1. Germline CDR1 MGHRA, CDR2 YSYEKL. Trimming removed 3 bases from V and 1 base from J; junction bases left unmatched: 6. This CDR3 comprises 17 residues. The DNA of the CDR3 is TGCGCCAGCAGCCACTTCCCGGGACAGGGGTCTGGAAACACCATATATTTT. It is translated as CASSHFPGQGSGNTIYF.

This chain links TRBV28 with TRBJ2-7, with D tentatively TRBD1 (6 bases). From germline, CDR1 is MDHEN and CDR2 SYDVKM. The CDR3 loop spans 14 amino acids. Trimming removed 3 bases at V and 7 bases at J, with 16 bases between. The DNA for the CDR3 is TGTGCCAGCAGTTTGAGGGGGACAACCGTAGAGCAGTACTTC. Its translation: CASSLRGTTVEQYF.

V and J are TRBV7-8 and TRBJ2-1, with 7 nucleotides matching TRBD1. V trimming: 1 base; J trimming: 5 bases; junction bases outside the gene matches: 5. In germline, CDR1 is SGHVS, CDR2 FQNEAQ. The CDR3 sequence is 15 residues long. DNA for the CDR3: TGTGCCAGCAGCTTAGAAATGAGGGGGCACAATGAGCAGTTCTTC. This encodes CASSLEMRGHNEQFF.

The chain joins TRBV19 to TRBJ1-1; 8 positions agree with TRBD1. In germline, CDR1 is LNHDA, CDR2 SQIVND (reference sequence). Trimming removed 10 bases from V and 1 base from J; junction bases left unmatched: 8. CDR3 length equals 14 residues. The CDR3: CATTQGASNTEAFF. CDR3 DNA sequence: TGTGCCACCACGCAGGGGGCTTCGAACACTGAAGCTTTCTTT.

The chain joins TRBV6-1 to TRBJ2-7; D is perhaps TRBD1 or TRBD2 (5 bases each). This CDR3 comprises 8 residues. Germline CDR1 and CDR2: MNHNS and SASEGT. V lost 11 bases to trimming and J lost 6 bases, with 5 bases between them. The CDR3 is CAGGEQYF. The CDR3 nucleotides read TGTGCCGGGGGCGAGCAGTACTTC.

In its sample, this clone was seen once. V and J are TRBV6-5 and TRBJ1-1, with unresolved D. V was cut by 7 bases and J by 0 bases, with 15 bases left in between. Germline V CDR1 and CDR2: MNHEY, SVGAGI. The CDR3 consists of 15 residues. The CDR3 coding sequence is TGTGCCAGCACTCCGACTGCTGCGATGAACACTGAAGCTTTCTTT. This translates into CASTPTAAMNTEAFF.